This paragraph reports one TCR beta chain. Its antigen remains undetermined. One base away there is no much larger clone; base qualities are not given. These data are taken from a study of shared clonotypes between healthy human individuals (dated by TCRdb to 2020 to 2022). Regarding the complete study: A couple of women and three men aged 18 to 49 years were included in the cohort. The study deeply sequenced blood TCR repertoires of about five healthy adults to estimate repertoire size and the extent of clonotype sharing between individuals. For each donor, CD4 naive and CD4 memory were each given three plates, CD8 naive was given two plates, and CD8 memory was given one plate. Different laboratories and diverse techniques were used to prepare libraries and sequence TCR repertoires, to increase sequencing depth and limit assay-specific biases. Between about 0.94 and 8.9 billion PBMCs per donor were obtained by leukapheresis. General conclusions and limits of the study: Clonotypes shared by all four sorted-subset donors showed higher generation probabilities than non-shared clonotypes. Even with the large sequencing depth, rarefaction of the sorted-subset datasets indicated that sequencing was incomplete. The genetic and exposure-history diversity represented was limited by the small number of donors. When four donors were compared, the shared fraction of clonotypes was about 5.5% for naive CD4, 3.5% to 4% for naive CD8, roughly 2.3% for memory CD4, and under 0.5% for memory CD8. Pairwise subsampling led to the expectation that sequencing depth would affect the degree of clonotype sharing among donors. Sampling was restricted to blood, and TCR repertoires in tissues likely differ from the TCR repertoires found in blood. Naive subsets generally had larger estimated clonotype richness than memory subsets.

Healthy HIV-negative adults with no recently reported acute infections or vaccinations were included as donors. All donors were Caucasian adults living in Nashville, Tennessee, USA. CD4+ T cells were enriched by magnetic negative selection, after which naive cells were positively selected on CD45RA and the negative fraction was taken as the memory subset. Blood was collected by leukapheresis, and PBMCs were isolated by Ficoll-Histopaque density gradient centrifugation and then cryopreserved in liquid nitrogen vapor phase. Analytical flow cytometry was used to check the purity and quantity of each magnetically sorted T cell population. Genomic DNA was isolated from each sorted fraction and quantified by UV absorbance on a Nanodrop 2000c. Using the deep immunoSEQ assay, TCR CDR3 regions were amplified from genomic DNA by multiplex PCR. Genomic DNA extracted from each cell subset was distributed evenly over all wells of several immunoSEQ 96-well plates, and each plate served as one replicate. For sorted subsets, around 0.2 ug genomic DNA, equal to 25,000 to 35,000 T cell genomes, was loaded into each replicate PCR. The purified libraries were quantified using a Qubit 3.0 fluorometer, sized with a Bioanalyzer 2100, and then quantified again using the KAPA Library Quantification kit. A separate single-read 150-cycle Illumina NextSeq 550 flow cell was used to sequence each immunoSEQ 96-well plate. The original methods were these. The immunoSEQ output contained only junctional sequences without quality scores, so filtering could not match that applied to full-length reads. Sequences were annotated with PyIR, a Python wrapper for IgBLAST v1.9, and V/J genes and CDR3 were assigned using IMGT germline references. Reads with weak V/J assignments (E-value above 1e-6), missing CDR3, stop codons, out-of-frame junctions, or ambiguous translated residues were removed. V3J clonotypes were defined as sequences sharing an identical inferred V gene, J gene, and CDR3 amino acid sequence. Percentage overlap between repertoires was calculated by dividing the number of shared unique clonotypes by the size of the smaller repertoire. RTK rarefaction, the Chao1 estimator, and Recon v2.1 estimates of unobserved clonotypes were used to assess repertoire richness. For all TCRbeta clonotypes obtained by the gDNA method from a handful of donors, generation probabilities were computed with OLGA. The clones in this table, taken by TCRdb from immuneACCESS, are in-frame only. Not every clone is retained; where verified, under half of the shortfall comes from an unresolved V gene, and the cause of the rest is unknown. V, J and clone size reflect that table, while D and trimming were determined from the DNA. Across this sample there are 2 million to 2.5 million clones, with more than 85% seen only once. The top ten hold about 0.37% of the sample.

This TCR derives from a man younger than 35 in good health. Some clones in this sample may be carry-over from other donors' samples. The sample taken for sequencing was naive CD4+ T cells from PBMCs. The sample's cell subset or site label, in plain terms: CD45RA+ positively selected.

The CDR3 is CAWGTRAFNEKLFF. The bases are TGTGCCTGGGGAACACGGGCTTTTAATGAAAAACTGTTTTTT. The V and J genes are TRBV30 and TRBJ1-4; the D segment cannot be called with confidence. The CDR3, from cysteine to phenylalanine, totals 14 residues. The entry retains the CDR3 DNA only, 42 bases that are in frame from base 1. V is cut by 5 bases and J by 4 bases, and the space between the germline ends is 14 bases. CDR1 and CDR2 were assigned from the germline V gene (reference sequence) as GTSNPN and SVGIG.